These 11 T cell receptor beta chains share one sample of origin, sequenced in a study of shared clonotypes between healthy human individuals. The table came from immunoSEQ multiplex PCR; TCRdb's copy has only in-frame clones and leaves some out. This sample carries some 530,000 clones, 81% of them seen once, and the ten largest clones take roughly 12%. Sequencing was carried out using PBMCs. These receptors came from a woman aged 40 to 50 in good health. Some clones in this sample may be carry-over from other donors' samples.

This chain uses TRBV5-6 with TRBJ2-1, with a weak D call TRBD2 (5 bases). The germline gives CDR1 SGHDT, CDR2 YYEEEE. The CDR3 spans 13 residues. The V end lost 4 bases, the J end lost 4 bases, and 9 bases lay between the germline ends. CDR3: CASSARRYNEQFF. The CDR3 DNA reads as TGTGCCAGCAGCGCGAGGAGGTACAATGAGCAGTTCTTC.

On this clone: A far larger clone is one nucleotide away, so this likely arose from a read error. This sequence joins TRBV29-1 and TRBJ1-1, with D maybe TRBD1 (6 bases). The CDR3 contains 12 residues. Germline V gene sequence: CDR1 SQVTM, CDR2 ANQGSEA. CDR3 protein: CSVEKGGTEVFF. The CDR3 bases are TGCAGCGTTGAAAAGGGGGGAACTGAAGTTTTCTTT.

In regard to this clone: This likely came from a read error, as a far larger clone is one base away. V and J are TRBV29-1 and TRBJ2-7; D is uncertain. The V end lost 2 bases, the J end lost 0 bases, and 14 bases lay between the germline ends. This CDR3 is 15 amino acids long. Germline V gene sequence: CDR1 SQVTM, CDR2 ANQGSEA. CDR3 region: CSVERVVAASYEQYF. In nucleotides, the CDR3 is TGCAGCGTTGAAAGGGTAGTGGCCGCCTCCTACGAGCAGTACTTC.

The CDR3, as DNA: TGTGCCAGCACCCAACAGGGGCCGGGATTAGGGGTTGGCTACACCTTC. As protein: CASTQQGPGLGVGYTF. The rearrangement uses TRBV6-6 and TRBJ1-2; 7 nucleotides match TRBD1. Germline lookup yields CDR1 MNHNY and CDR2 SVGAGI (reference sequence). This CDR3 comprises 16 residues. Trimming removed 7 bases from V and 7 bases from J; junction bases left unmatched: 18.

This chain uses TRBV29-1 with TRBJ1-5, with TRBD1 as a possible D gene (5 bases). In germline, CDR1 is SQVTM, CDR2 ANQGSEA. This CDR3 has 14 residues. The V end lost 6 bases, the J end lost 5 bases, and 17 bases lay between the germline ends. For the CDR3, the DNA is TGCAGCGTCAAGGGGACGGACTTCGATCAGCCCCAGCATTTT. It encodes CSVKGTDFDQPQHF.

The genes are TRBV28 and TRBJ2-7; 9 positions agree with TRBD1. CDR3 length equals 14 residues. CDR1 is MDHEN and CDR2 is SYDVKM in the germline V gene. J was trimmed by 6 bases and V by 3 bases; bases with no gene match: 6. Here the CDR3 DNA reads TGTGCCAGCAGTTTCCCCGGGACAGGGTCCGAGCAGTACTTC. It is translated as CASSFPGTGSEQYF.

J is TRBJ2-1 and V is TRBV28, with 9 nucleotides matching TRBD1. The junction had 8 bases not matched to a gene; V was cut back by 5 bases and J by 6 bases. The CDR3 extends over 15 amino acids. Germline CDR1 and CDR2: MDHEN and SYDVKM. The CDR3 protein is CASSPPGQGVNEQFF. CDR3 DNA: TGTGCCAGCAGTCCACCGGGACAGGGTGTCAATGAGCAGTTCTTC.

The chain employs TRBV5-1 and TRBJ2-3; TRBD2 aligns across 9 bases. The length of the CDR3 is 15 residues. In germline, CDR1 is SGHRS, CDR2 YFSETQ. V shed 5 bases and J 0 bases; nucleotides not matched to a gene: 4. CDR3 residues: CASRETSGSTDTQYF. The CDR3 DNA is TGCGCCAGCAGGGAGACTAGCGGCAGCACAGATACGCAGTATTTT.

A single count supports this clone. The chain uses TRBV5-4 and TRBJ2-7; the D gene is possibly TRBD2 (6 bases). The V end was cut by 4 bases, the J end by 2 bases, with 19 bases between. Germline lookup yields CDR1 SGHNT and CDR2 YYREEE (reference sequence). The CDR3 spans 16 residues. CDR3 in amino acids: CASSRLGGYGTYEQYF. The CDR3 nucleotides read TGTGCCAGCAGCCGACTGGGAGGATATGGAACCTACGAGCAGTACTTC.

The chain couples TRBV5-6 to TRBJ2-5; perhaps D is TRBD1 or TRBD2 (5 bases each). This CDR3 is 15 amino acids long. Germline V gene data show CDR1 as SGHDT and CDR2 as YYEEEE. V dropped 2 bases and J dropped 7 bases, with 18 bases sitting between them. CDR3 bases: TGTGCCAGCAGCTTTGGGACCTTCGAAGGTCGGACCCAGTACTTC. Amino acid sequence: CASSFGTFEGRTQYF.

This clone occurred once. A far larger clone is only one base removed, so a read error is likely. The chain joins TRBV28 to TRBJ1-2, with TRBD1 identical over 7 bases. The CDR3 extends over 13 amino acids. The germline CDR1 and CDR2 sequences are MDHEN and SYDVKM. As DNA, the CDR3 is TGTGCCAGCAAGTTTTCCCTCCAAGGGGGCTACGCCTTC. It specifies CASKFSLQGGYAF.